Listed below are T cell receptor beta chains from one sample, sequenced in a study of identical twins. TCRdb analysed the 5' RACE reads with MiXCR anew, one entry per CDR3 protein. The sample shows 420,000 or so distinct CDR3 sequences, roughly 18% of them seen only once. The sequencing sample was made of naive T cells sorted from blood. The receptors were sampled from a man aged 50-60 years in good health. The CDR3 runs from the conserved cysteine through the conserved F or W. D genes are given only for firm matches. The size field is filled for only some rows; it gives once, few, many or a size class.

few	TRBJ2-1	TRBD2	TRBV5-1	CASSDSGGGLYEQFF	TGCGCCAGCAGCGATAGCGGGGGGGGGTTATATGAGCAGTTCTTC
few	TRBJ1-2	NA	TRBV4-3	CASSPGAGGDYGYTF	TGCGCCAGCAGCCCAGGGGCTGGAGGTGACTATGGCTACACCTTC
many	TRBJ2-1	NA	TRBV20-1	CSAREGDPYNEQFF	TGCAGTGCTAGAGAAGGGGACCCCTACAATGAGCAGTTCTTC
many	TRBJ2-3	TRBD2	TRBV5-1	CASSLPPRAGGATDTQYF	TGCGCCAGCAGCTTGCCTCCCCGGGCGGGGGGCGCGACAGATACGCAGTATTTT
few	TRBJ1-4	NA	TRBV12-3/TRBV12-4	CASSTGQTTNEKLFF	TGTGCCAGCAGTACCGGACAGACAACTAATGAAAAACTGTTTTTT
NA	TRBJ2-4	NA	TRBV25-1	CASSVAGFGTKNIQYF	TGTGCCAGCAGTGTCGCGGGATTTGGAACCAAAAACATTCAGTACTTC
NA	TRBJ2-1	NA	TRBV20-1	CSAGQGLANNEQFF	TGCAGTGCTGGACAGGGACTAGCCAATAATGAGCAGTTCTTC
NA	TRBJ2-3	TRBD2	TRBV29-1	CSVIAGGIDTQYF	TGCAGCGTCATAGCGGGGGGGATAGATACGCAGTATTTT
NA	TRBJ2-1	NA	TRBV7-2	CASSFVGVRNEQFF	TGTGCCAGCAGCTTCGTAGGGGTGCGCAATGAGCAGTTCTTC
few	TRBJ2-4	TRBD2	TRBV27	CASSSTSGRKNIQYF	TGTGCCAGCAGTAGTACTAGCGGGAGGAAAAACATTCAGTACTTC
NA	TRBJ1-1	NA	TRBV24-1	CATSASGGTEAFF	TGTGCCACCAGTGCATCCGGAGGGACTGAAGCTTTCTTT
few	TRBJ1-1	NA	TRBV20-1	CSARDARTDNTEAFF	TGCAGTGCTAGAGACGCAAGGACAGATAACACTGAAGCTTTCTTT
once	TRBJ1-4	NA	TRBV12-3/TRBV12-4	CASSLRLGGQPNEKLFF	TGTGCCAGCAGTTTGCGTTTAGGTGGGCAACCTAATGAAAAACTGTTTTTT
NA	TRBJ1-2	TRBD1	TRBV20-1	CSARYWTGLWNYGYTF	TGCAGTGCTAGGTACTGGACAGGGTTGTGGAACTATGGCTACACCTTC
few	TRBJ2-6	NA	TRBV29-1	CSVEDPGAGANVLTF	TGCAGCGTTGAAGATCCCGGGGCTGGGGCCAACGTCCTGACTTTC
NA	TRBJ2-3	NA	TRBV25-1	CASREDTQYF	TGTGCCAGCCGGGAAGATACGCAGTATTTT
few	TRBJ2-3	NA	TRBV20-1	CSARTPSSADTQYF	TGCAGTGCTAGAACCCCCTCGTCGGCAGATACGCAGTATTTT
NA	TRBJ1-1	NA	TRBV7-9	CASSSRDLINTEAFF	TGTGCCAGCAGCAGTCGGGACCTTATAAACACTGAAGCTTTCTTT
few	TRBJ1-3	NA	TRBV7-2	CASSGAGFENTIYF	TGTGCCAGCAGCGGGGCAGGGTTCGAAAACACCATATATTTT
few	TRBJ2-1	NA	TRBV5-1	CASSNRGNSSSSYNEQFF	TGCGCCAGCAGCAACCGGGGGAATTCTTCGAGCTCCTACAATGAGCAGTTCTTC
many	TRBJ2-6	TRBD1	TRBV3-1	CASSQVFLFGTGSSSGANVLTF	TGTGCCAGCAGCCAAGTGTTTCTTTTTGGGACAGGGTCTTCCTCTGGGGCCAACGTCCTGACTTTC
many	TRBJ1-2	NA	TRBV6-2/TRBV6-3	CASGREAYYGYTF	TGTGCCAGCGGCAGGGAAGCCTACTATGGCTACACCTTC
NA	TRBJ2-1	TRBD2	TRBV7-2	CASSLAAGGPSSYNEQFF	TGTGCCAGCAGCTTAGCTGCGGGAGGGCCGAGCTCCTACAATGAGCAGTTCTTC
many	TRBJ2-2	NA	TRBV15	CATSRDRGLAGELFF	TGTGCCACCAGCAGAGATAGGGGGTTGGCCGGGGAGCTGTTTTTT
many	TRBJ2-7	NA	TRBV7-3	CASSLVRGGEQYF	TGTGCCAGCAGCTTAGTGAGGGGCGGCGAGCAGTACTTC
many	TRBJ2-1	NA	TRBV5-6	CASSLVIRDDNEQFF	TGTGCCAGCAGCTTGGTTATCAGGGATGACAATGAGCAGTTCTTC
few	TRBJ1-1	NA	TRBV6-2/TRBV6-3	CASSYQTYTEAFF	TGTGCCAGCAGTTACCAGACATACACTGAAGCTTTCTTT
NA	TRBJ2-5	TRBD1	TRBV27	CASSDRDRGRLERQTQYF	TGTGCCAGCAGTGACCGGGACAGGGGAAGACTAGAGAGGCAGACCCAGTACTTC
many	TRBJ1-4	NA	TRBV7-2	CASSPNVLGEKLFF	TGTGCCAGCAGCCCAAACGTTTTAGGTGAAAAACTGTTTTTT
few	TRBJ2-7	NA	TRBV10-2	CASSVPRDPYEQYF	TGCGCCAGCAGTGTCCCCCGGGACCCCTACGAGCAGTACTTC
few	TRBJ1-1	NA	TRBV20-1	CSASVMNTEAFF	TGCAGTGCTAGTGTTATGAACACTGAAGCTTTCTTT
few	TRBJ1-1	NA	TRBV12-3/TRBV12-4	CASSFEGDTEAFF	TGTGCCAGCAGTTTCGAGGGGGACACTGAAGCTTTCTTT
few	TRBJ2-1	NA	TRBV20-1	CSATIREQFF	TGCAGTGCCACTATCCGTGAGCAGTTCTTC
few	TRBJ2-3	NA	TRBV5-5	CASSLRASSTDTQYF	TGTGCCAGCAGCTTACGGGCCTCAAGCACAGATACGCAGTATTTT
few	TRBJ1-4	TRBD1	TRBV6-1	CASSRDRVDEKLFF	TGTGCCAGCAGCCGGGACAGGGTGGATGAAAAACTGTTTTTT
many	TRBJ1-2	NA	TRBV20-1	CSATLADTRTITNGYTF	TGCAGTGCTACTCTAGCGGACACAAGAACCATAACTAATGGCTACACCTTC
many	TRBJ2-7	NA	TRBV10-3	CAISETGRGYEQYF	TGTGCCATCAGTGAGACGGGCAGGGGCTACGAGCAGTACTTC
many	TRBJ1-2	NA	TRBV25-1	CASSGPLTGQGGYTF	TGTGCCAGCAGTGGCCCCTTGACAGGACAAGGAGGCTACACCTTC
many	TRBJ2-4	TRBD2	TRBV4-3	CASSHLLAGRVPAKNIQYF	TGCGCCAGCAGCCACTTATTAGCGGGAAGGGTACCAGCCAAAAACATTCAGTACTTC
NA	TRBJ2-3	TRBD2	TRBV11-1	CASSFLGRGAERTDTQYF	TGTGCCAGCAGCTTCCTAGGGCGGGGGGCCGAGCGTACAGATACGCAGTATTTT